Given below is one T cell receptor beta chain in context. This CDR3 region has 14 residues. Germline V gene lookup returns CDR1 MDHEN and CDR2 SYDVKM. The V gene lost 5 bases and the J gene lost 7 bases, with 17 bases spanning the gap. These data come from a study of blood T cell repertoires in COVID-19. Study context: COVID-19 samples, acute and convalescent, were from the United States, Italy and Spain.

In the original analysis: The assay estimated nucleated cells by amplifying reference gene primers. Measured with immunoSEQ multiplex PCR; TCRdb has only the in-frame clones, and not every one. That table is the source of V, J and clone size, and D and trimming were worked out from the DNA. The repertoire holds about 150,000 clones, with approximately 90% as singletons. The chain links TRBV28 to TRBJ1-1; D is possibly TRBD1 (5 bases). Material for sequencing was peripheral blood. This TCR was sampled from a middle-aged woman with acute or convalescent COVID-19. The CDR3 reads CASSENNRGLEAFF. Here the CDR3 DNA reads TGTGCCAGCAGTGAAAACAATAGGGGTCTTGAAGCTTTCTTT.